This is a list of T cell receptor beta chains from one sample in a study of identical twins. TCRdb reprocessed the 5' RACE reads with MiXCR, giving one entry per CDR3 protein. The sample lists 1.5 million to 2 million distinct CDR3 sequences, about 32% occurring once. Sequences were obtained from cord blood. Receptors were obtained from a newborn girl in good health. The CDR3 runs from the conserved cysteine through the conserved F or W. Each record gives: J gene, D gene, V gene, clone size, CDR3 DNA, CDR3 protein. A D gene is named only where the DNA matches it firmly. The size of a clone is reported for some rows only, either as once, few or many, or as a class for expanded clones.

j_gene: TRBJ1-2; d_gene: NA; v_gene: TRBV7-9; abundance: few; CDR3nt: TGTGCCAGCAGGAATTCGGGCGACGGTCGCTATGGCTACACCTTC; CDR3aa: CASRNSGDGRYGYTF
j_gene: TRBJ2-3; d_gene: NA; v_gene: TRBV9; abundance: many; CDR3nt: TGTGCCAGCAGCGTAGCGACGATGAGCACAGATACGCAGTATTTT; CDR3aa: CASSVATMSTDTQYF
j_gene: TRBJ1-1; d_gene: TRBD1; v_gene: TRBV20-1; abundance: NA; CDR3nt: TGCAGCCTACACCAGGGGGCGAACACTGAAGCTTTCTTT; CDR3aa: CSLHQGANTEAFF
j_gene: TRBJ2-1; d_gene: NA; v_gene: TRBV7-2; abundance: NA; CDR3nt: TGTGCCAGCAGCTCCCGACCAGTAAATTACGATGAGCAGTTCTTC; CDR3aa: CASSSRPVNYDEQFF
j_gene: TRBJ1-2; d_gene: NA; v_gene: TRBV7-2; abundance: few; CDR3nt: TGTGCCAGCAGCTTTAAGGGGCCAACCTATGGCTACACCTTC; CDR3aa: CASSFKGPTYGYTF
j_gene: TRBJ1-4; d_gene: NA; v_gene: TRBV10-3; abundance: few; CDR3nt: TGTGCCATCAGTGACCAGAATGAAAAACTGTTTTTT; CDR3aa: CAISDQNEKLFF
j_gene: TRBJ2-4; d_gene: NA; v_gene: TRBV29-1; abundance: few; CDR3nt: TGCAGCGTTGAAGACGTACAGGGGAGGCACATTCAGTACTTC; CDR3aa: CSVEDVQGRHIQYF
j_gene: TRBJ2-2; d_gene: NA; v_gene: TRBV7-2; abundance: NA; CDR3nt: TGTGCCAGCAGGGGACTGTTGAACACCGGGGAGCTGTTTTTT; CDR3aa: CASRGLLNTGELFF
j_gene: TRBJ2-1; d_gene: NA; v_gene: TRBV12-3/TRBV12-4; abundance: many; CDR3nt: TGTGCCAGCAGTTTAGGAATAGCGTGGGATGAGCAGTTCTTC; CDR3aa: CASSLGIAWDEQFF
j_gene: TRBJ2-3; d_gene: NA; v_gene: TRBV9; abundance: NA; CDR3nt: TGTGCCAGCAGCGTGTCGGTTGGGACAGATACGCAGTATTTT; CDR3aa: CASSVSVGTDTQYF
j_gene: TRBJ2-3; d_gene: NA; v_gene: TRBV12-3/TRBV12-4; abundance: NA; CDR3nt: TGTGCCAGCGCCTTCGCAACTAGCTCAGATACGCAGTATTTT; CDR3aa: CASAFATSSDTQYF
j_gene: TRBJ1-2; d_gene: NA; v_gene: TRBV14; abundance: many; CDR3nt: TGTGCCAGCAGCCAAGTGAGACAGAGCTTATATGGCTACACCTTC; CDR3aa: CASSQVRQSLYGYTF
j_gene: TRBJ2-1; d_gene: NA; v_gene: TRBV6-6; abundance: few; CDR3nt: TGTGCCAGCACCTTAAGTGGGTACAATGAGCAGTTCTTC; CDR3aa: CASTLSGYNEQFF
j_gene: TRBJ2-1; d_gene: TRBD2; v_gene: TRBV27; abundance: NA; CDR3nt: TGTGCCAGCAGTTTATTTAGTCTAGTCGGGCAGCGGGAGAGGGAGCAGTTCTTC; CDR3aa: CASSLFSLVGQREREQFF
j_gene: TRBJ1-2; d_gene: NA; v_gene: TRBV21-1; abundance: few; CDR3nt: TGTGCCAGCAGCAAAGTGGGGGCTCTTAGGTATGGCTACACCTTC; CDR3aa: CASSKVGALRYGYTF
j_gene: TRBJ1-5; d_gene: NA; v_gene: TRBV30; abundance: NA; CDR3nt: TGTGCCTGGGCAGGAGCTAATCAGCCCCAGCATTTT; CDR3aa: CAWAGANQPQHF
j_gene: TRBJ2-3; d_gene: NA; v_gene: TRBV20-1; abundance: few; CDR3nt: TGCAGTGCGCAACAAGGGGACACAGATACGCAGTATTTT; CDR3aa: CSAQQGDTDTQYF
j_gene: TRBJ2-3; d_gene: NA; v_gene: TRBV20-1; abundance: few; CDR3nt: TGCACACCCAGCAGAAGGGGCACAGATACGCAGTATTTT; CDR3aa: CTPSRRGTDTQYF
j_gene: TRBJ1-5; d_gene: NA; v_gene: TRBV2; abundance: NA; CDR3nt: TGTGCCAGCAGTAAAGCAAGGAGGGGCGATCAGCCCCAGCATTTT; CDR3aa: CASSKARRGDQPQHF
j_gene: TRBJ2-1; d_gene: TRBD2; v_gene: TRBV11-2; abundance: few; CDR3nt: TGTGCCAGCAGCCCCCCCCGCGGACTAGTCGCCTACAATGAGCAGTTCTTC; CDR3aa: CASSPPRGLVAYNEQFF
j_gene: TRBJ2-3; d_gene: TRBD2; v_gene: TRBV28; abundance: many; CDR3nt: TGTGCCAGCTCCGGGACTAGCGTGTCAGATACGCAGTATTTT; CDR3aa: CASSGTSVSDTQYF
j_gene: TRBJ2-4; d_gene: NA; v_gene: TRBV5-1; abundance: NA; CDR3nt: TGCGCCAGCAGCTTGTCGGCGGGGGCTATTAGCTCCTACAATGAGCAGTACTTC; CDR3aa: CASSLSAGAISSYNEQYF
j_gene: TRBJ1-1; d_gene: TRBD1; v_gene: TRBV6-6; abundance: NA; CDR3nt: TGTGCCAGCAAGTGGGACAGCTCAAACACTGAAGCTTTCTTT; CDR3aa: CASKWDSSNTEAFF
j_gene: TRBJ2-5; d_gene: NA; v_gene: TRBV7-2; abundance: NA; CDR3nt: TGTGCCAGCAGCTTTATTCCGGGACCTCGGGAGCAGTACTTC; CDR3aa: CASSFIPGPREQYF
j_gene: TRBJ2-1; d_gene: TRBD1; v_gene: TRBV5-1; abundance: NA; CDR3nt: TGCGCCAGCAGCGTACAGGGGGGAGACAATGAGCAGTTCTTC; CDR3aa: CASSVQGGDNEQFF
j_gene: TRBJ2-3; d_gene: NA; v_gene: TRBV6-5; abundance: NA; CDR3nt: TGTGCCAGCAGTTACTCGACTGGCGGGCGAGATACGCAGTATTTT; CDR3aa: CASSYSTGGRDTQYF
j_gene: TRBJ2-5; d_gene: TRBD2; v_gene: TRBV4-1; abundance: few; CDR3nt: TGCGCCAGCAGCTATATAGCGGGGTCCCTAGAGACCCAGTACTTC; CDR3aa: CASSYIAGSLETQYF
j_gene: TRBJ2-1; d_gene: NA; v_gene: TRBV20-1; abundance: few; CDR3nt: TGCAGTGCCGCGCGGTCCGCCAGTACTAATAAGCAGTTCTTC; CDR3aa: CSAARSASTNKQFF
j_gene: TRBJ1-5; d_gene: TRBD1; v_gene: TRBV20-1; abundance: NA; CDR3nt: TGCAGTGCTAGAGAATGGGACAGGGCAGGGAGTCAGCCCCAGCATTTT; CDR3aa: CSAREWDRAGSQPQHF
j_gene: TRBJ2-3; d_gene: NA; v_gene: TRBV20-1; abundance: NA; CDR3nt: TGCAGTGCTAGAGAAAGGTCAGATACGCAGTATTTT; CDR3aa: CSARERSDTQYF
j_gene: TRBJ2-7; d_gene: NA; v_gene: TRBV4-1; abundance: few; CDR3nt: TGCGCCAGCAGCCAAGCGGTACAGGACTACGAGCAGTACTTC; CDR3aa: CASSQAVQDYEQYF
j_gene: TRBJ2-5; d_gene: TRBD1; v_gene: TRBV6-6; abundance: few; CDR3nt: TGTGCCAGCAGAGATCCTAGGGACAGGGGGCAGGATGAGCAGTACTTC; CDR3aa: CASRDPRDRGQDEQYF
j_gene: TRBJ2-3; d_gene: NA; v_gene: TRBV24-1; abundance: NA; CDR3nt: TGTGCCACCAGTGATTTTCCCACAGGGAGTACGCAGTATTTT; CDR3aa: CATSDFPTGSTQYF
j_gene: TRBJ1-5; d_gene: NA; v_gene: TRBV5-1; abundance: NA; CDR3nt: TGCGCCAGCAGCCAGGGGACCCCTAGCAATCAGCCCCAGCATTTT; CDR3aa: CASSQGTPSNQPQHF
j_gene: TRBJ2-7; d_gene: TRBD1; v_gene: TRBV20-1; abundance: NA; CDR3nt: TGCAGTGCTATGGGCGACAGGGCTTACTCCTACGAGCAGTACTTC; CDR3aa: CSAMGDRAYSYEQYF
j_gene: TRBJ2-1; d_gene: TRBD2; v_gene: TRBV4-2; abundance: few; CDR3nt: TGTGCCAGCAGCCCAGCGGGAGCGGGGAGAAATGAGCAGTTCTTC; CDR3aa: CASSPAGAGRNEQFF
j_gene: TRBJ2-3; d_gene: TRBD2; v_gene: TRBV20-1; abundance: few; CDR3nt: TGCAGTGCTGGGAGGGCGGGAGATACGCAGTATTTT; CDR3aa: CSAGRAGDTQYF
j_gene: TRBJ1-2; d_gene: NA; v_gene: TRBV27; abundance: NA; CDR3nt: TGTGCCAGCAGCCCTTCGGGGAGTACTGGCTACACCTTC; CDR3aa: CASSPSGSTGYTF
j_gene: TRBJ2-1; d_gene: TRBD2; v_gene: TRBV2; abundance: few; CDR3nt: TGTGCCAGCAGGCTAGCGGGAGTCCATGAGCAGTTCTTC; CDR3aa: CASRLAGVHEQFF
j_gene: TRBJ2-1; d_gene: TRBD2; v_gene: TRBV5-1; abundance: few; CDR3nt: TGCGCCAGCAGCTTGGTGCGGGAGGAGGGTGAGCAGTTCTTC; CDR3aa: CASSLVREEGEQFF
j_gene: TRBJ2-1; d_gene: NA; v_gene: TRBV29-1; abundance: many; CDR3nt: TGCAGCGCCGAAGGGCTACATTGGCAGGGCGATGAGCAGTTCTTC; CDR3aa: CSAEGLHWQGDEQFF
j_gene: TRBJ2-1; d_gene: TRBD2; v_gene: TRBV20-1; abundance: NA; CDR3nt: TGCAGTGCTAGAAACCCCTGGACTAGCGGGGGGCTCTCCTACAATGAGCAGTTCTTC; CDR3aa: CSARNPWTSGGLSYNEQFF
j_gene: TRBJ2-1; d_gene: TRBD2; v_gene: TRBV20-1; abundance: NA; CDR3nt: TGCAGTGCCAGGGCTAAGGGAGGGTTCTACAATGAGCAGTTCTTC; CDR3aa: CSARAKGGFYNEQFF
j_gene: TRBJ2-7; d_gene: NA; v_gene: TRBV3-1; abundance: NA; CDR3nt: TGTGCCACCGGGGGTAGCGCGACCTACGAGCAGTACTTC; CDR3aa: CATGGSATYEQYF
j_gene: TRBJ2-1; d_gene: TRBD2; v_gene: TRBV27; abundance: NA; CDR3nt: TGTGCCAGCAGTCCCTTTAGGTGGCGGGGGATCCTCAATGAGCAGTTCTTC; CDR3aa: CASSPFRWRGILNEQFF
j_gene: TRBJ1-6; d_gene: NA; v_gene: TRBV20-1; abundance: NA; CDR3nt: TGCAGTGTTAACAGGGAGCTGGATTCACCCCTCCACTTT; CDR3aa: CSVNRELDSPLHF
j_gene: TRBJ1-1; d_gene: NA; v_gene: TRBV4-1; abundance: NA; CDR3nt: TGCGCCAGCAGCCAAGATGGTAGCAGGGACACTGAAGCTTTCTTT; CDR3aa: CASSQDGSRDTEAFF
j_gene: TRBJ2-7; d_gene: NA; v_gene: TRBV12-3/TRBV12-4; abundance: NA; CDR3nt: TGTGCCAGCAGTTTACCCAAAGACAGCTCCTACAATGAGCAGTACTTC; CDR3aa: CASSLPKDSSYNEQYF
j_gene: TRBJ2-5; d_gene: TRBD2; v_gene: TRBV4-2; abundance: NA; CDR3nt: TGTGCCAGCAGCCACTTAGCGGGAGAAGGAAGAGAGACCCAGTACTTC; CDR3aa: CASSHLAGEGRETQYF
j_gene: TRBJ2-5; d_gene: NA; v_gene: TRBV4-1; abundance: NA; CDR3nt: TGCGCCAGCAGCCCCAACCCACTAAACAAGGAGACCCAGTACTTC; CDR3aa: CASSPNPLNKETQYF
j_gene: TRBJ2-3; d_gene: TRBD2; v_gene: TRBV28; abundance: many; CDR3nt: TGTGCCAGCAGCTCCCTAGCGGGGTCCACAGATACGCAGTATTTT; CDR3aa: CASSSLAGSTDTQYF
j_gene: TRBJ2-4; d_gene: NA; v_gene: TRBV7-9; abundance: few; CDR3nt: TGTGCCAGCAGCTTATTCGAACAAAACATTCAGTACTTC; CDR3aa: CASSLFEQNIQYF
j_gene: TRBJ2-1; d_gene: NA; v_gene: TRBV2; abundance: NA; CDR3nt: TGTGCCAGCAGTGAGCGTGGGTTGGGAGACGCCAATGAGCAGTTCTTC; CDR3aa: CASSERGLGDANEQFF
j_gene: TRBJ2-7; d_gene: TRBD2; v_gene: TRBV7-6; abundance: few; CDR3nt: TGTGCCAGCAGCGGGGGACTAGTTATCTCCGAGCAGTACTTC; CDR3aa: CASSGGLVISEQYF
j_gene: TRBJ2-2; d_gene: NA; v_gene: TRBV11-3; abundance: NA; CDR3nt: TGTGCCAGCAGCTGCTCCTGGTGTGGGACCGGGGAGCTGTTTTTT; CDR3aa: CASSCSWCGTGELFF
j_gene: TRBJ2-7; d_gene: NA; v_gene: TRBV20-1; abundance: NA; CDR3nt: TGCAGGGCTAGGAAGCGCTCCTACGAGCAGTACTTC; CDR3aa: CRARKRSYEQYF
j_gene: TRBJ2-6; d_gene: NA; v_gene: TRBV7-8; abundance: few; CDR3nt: TGTGCCAGCAGCATTCGACAGGTGACAGGGGCCAACGTCCTGACTTTC; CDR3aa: CASSIRQVTGANVLTF
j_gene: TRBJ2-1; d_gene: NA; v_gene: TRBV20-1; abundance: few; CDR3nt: TGCAGTGCTAGCCTCGGACGAGAAAACAATGAGCAGTTCTTC; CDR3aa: CSASLGRENNEQFF